The 22 T cell receptor beta chains in this list originate from one sample, sequenced in a study of patients and donors after allogeneic stem cell transplantation. MiXCR was run by TCRdb on the RT-PCR reads, yielding one entry per CDR3 protein. The sample shows hundreds of thousands of distinct CDR3 sequences, 16% of them seen only once. Sequenced material: blood, either unsorted or a sorted T cell fraction (not recorded which). Source of these receptors: a human donor who was either an allogeneic HSCT recipient or a stem cell or donor lymphocyte infusion donor (not recorded which). It is not recorded whose cells these are; they may come from a transplant donor.

This clonotype has at least ten counts. The rearrangement links TRBV5-1 to TRBJ1-3, with D hard to call. There are 13 residues in the CDR3. Germline loops: CDR1 SGHRS, CDR2 YFSETQ. V dropped 0 bases and J dropped 4 bases, with 5 bases sitting between them. CDR3 amino acids: CASSLEGGNTIYF. Written as DNA, the CDR3 is TGCGCCAGCAGCTTGGAGGGAGGAAACACCATATATTTT. Drawing the rest from reference TRBV5-1 and TRBJ1-3, the complete variable domain is KAGVTQTPRYLIKTRGQQVTLSCSPISGHRSVSWYQQTPGQGLQFLFEYFSETQRNKGNFPGRFSGRQFSNSRSEMNVSTLELGDSALYLCASSLEGGNTIYFGEGSWLTVV.

V usage is TRBV7-9 and J usage is TRBJ1-4, with D unresolved. Germline assignment: CDR1 SEHNR and CDR2 FQNEAQ (reference sequence). There are 15 residues in the CDR3. V shed 5 bases and J shed 5 bases, with 15 bases lying between them. The CDR3 here is CASSPPGPGNEKLFF. CDR3 coding DNA: TGTGCCAGCAGCCCCCCCGGACCCGGGAATGAAAAACTGTTTTTT.

The CDR3, as DNA: TGTGCCAGCAGCTTAATTCCCAGTCAAAGGGACAGCTATGGCTACACCTTC. Translating gives CASSLIPSQRDSYGYTF. The V gene is TRBV7-3, the J gene TRBJ1-2; 7 bases match TRBD1. The V segment lost 1 base and the J segment 4 bases; nucleotides outside the gene matches: 12. CDR3 length: 17 residues. Germline-derived CDR1 and CDR2 are SGHTA and FQGTGA.

This clonotype was counted ten times or more. This rearrangement joins TRBV5-1 to TRBJ2-1; a possible D gene is TRBD2 (5 bases). V lost 4 bases and J 2 bases, leaving 10 bases between the germline ends. The CDR3 runs 14 residues. Germline-derived CDR1 and CDR2 are SGHRS and YFSETQ. CDR3 in amino acids: CASSPAVPYNEQFF. As DNA, the CDR3 is TGCGCCAGCAGCCCAGCGGTCCCCTACAATGAGCAGTTCTTC. Supplemented by reference TRBV5-1 and TRBJ2-1, the full variable domain reads KAGVTQTPRYLIKTRGQQVTLSCSPISGHRSVSWYQQTPGQGLQFLFEYFSETQRNKGNFPGRFSGRQFSNSRSEMNVSTLELGDSALYLCASSPAVPYNEQFFGPGTRLTVL.

The table lists this clonotype with many counts. This chain uses TRBV12-3 or TRBV12-4 with TRBJ2-3, with 7 nucleotides matching TRBD2. The CDR3 is made up of 15 amino acids. V lost 6 bases and J lost 2; bases outside the gene matches: 8. The DNA for the CDR3 is TGTGCCAGCAGCCCCGGGACTATTTACACAGATACGCAGTATTTT. Encoded protein: CASSPGTIYTDTQYF.

The rearrangement joins TRBV20-1 to TRBJ2-4, with D perhaps matching TRBD1 (6 bases). Trimming stripped 3 bases from V and 9 bases from J, with 21 bases between. The germline CDR1 and CDR2 sequences are DFQATT and SNEGSKA (reference sequence). CDR3 length: 15 amino acids. CDR3 protein: CSARSLGQKALIQYF. The CDR3 bases are TGCAGTGCTAGGTCGCTGGGACAAAAGGCCCTCATTCAGTACTTC.

This clonotype has only a few counts. CDR3 sequence: CASSDPGVIYGYTF. CDR3 DNA sequence: TGTGCCAGCAGTGACCCAGGGGTTATCTATGGCTACACCTTC. The J gene is TRBJ1-2, the V gene TRBV6-1; tentatively, D is TRBD1 (6 bases). Looked up from germline, CDR1 is MNHNS and CDR2 is SASEGT. The CDR3 loop spans 14 amino acids. Trimming pared 3 bases from V and 4 bases from J, leaving 12 bases between.

The chain employs TRBV6-1 and TRBJ2-3; TRBD2 is a possible D gene (6 bases). The ends were cut back, 8 bases at V and 6 bases at J, with 9 bases in the middle. The V gene's germline CDR1 is MNHNS and CDR2 SASEGT. CDR3 length: 11 amino acids. The CDR3 region is CASAAGDTQYF. For the CDR3, the DNA is TGTGCCAGCGCCGCGGGGGATACGCAGTATTTT.

The J gene is TRBJ2-2, the V gene TRBV5-1; 8 bases are shared with TRBD2. J gave up 6 bases and V 0 bases, and 7 bases lay outside the gene matches. The CDR3 runs to 16 residues. CDR1 is SGHRS and CDR2 is YFSETQ in the germline V gene. DNA of the CDR3: TGCGCCAGCAGCTTGGTTACTAGCGGTAGTTCCGGGGAGCTGTTTTTT. Translated: CASSLVTSGSSGELFF.

This clonotype was recorded a few times. J is TRBJ2-3 and V is TRBV7-3; TRBD1 aligns across 7 bases. This CDR3 spans 16 amino acids. J was trimmed by 0 bases and V by 1 base; bases with no gene match: 4. Germline lookup yields CDR1 SGHTA and CDR2 FQGTGA. CDR3 sequence reads: CASSLKGARSTDTQYF. In DNA, the CDR3 is TGTGCCAGCAGCTTAAAGGGGGCGCGAAGCACAGATACGCAGTATTTT.

This clonotype occurred a few times. The chain links TRBV7-8 to TRBJ1-3; D not resolved. The CDR3 contains 16 residues. Germline V gene data show CDR1 as SGHVS and CDR2 as FQNEAQ. V lost 0 bases and J 2 bases, leaving 11 bases between the germline ends. CDR3 sequence (DNA): TGTGCCAGCAGCTTAGCCAGGTGGACTCCTGGAAACACCATATATTTT. Protein: CASSLARWTPGNTIYF.

This clonotype occurred a few times. This chain's CDR3 is CASSLAGKSSYEQYF. CDR3 coding DNA: TGTGCCAGCAGTTTAGCAGGGAAGAGCTCCTACGAGCAGTACTTC. The rearrangement joins TRBV28 to TRBJ2-7; tentative D call: TRBD1 (5 bases). Germline V lookup: CDR1 MDHEN, CDR2 SYDVKM. V lost 2 bases and J 0 bases, leaving 11 bases between the germline ends. The CDR3 is 15 amino acids.

The CDR3 DNA sequence: TGTGCCAGCAGCTCGAGACAGGGGGGGAACACTGAAGCTTTCTTT. The encoded protein is CASSSRQGGNTEAFF. The rearrangement joins TRBV4-2 to TRBJ1-1; TRBD1 matches 9 bases. V trimming: 5 bases; J trimming: 1 base; junction bases outside the gene matches: 5. Germline values: CDR1 LGHNA, CDR2 YNFKEQ. CDR3 length: 15 amino acids.

The genes are TRBV6-2 or TRBV6-3 and TRBJ1-6; 8 bases line up with TRBD1. This CDR3 region has 16 residues. Germline V gene lookup returns CDR1 MNHEY and CDR2 SVGEGT. The V and J ends lost 0 bases and 8 bases, in that order; junction bases with no gene match: 6. The CDR3 loop is CASSYSTRGRDSPLHF. The CDR3 region has the DNA TGTGCCAGCAGTTACTCGACCAGGGGGCGAGATTCACCCCTCCACTTT.

In this sample, this clonotype turned up a few times. V and J are TRBV11-2 and TRBJ2-2; 7 nucleotides align to TRBD1. This CDR3 comprises 18 residues. V lost 2 bases, J lost 1 base, and 10 bases stayed unmatched. Germline loops: CDR1 SGHAT, CDR2 FQNNGV. Here the CDR3 DNA reads TGTGCCAGCAGCTTAACCCCGACAGGGTTTAAGAACACCGGGGAGCTGTTTTTT. It codes for CASSLTPTGFKNTGELFF.

There are many counts of this clonotype. This sequence joins TRBV7-9 and TRBJ2-7, with TRBD2 as a possible D gene (5 bases). V was clipped by 5 bases and J by 7 bases, with 21 bases between them. The CDR3 runs 15 residues. CDR1 SEHNR and CDR2 FQNEAQ come from the germline V gene (reference sequence). The CDR3 sequence: CASSTSGSGVMEQYF. In nucleotides, the CDR3 is TGTGCCAGCAGCACTTCCGGGTCCGGGGTAATGGAGCAGTACTTC.

This rearrangement joins TRBV30 to TRBJ1-1; D call uncertain. Germline CDR1 and CDR2: GTSNPN and SVGIG (reference sequence). V was clipped by 4 bases and J by 10 bases, with 13 bases between them. The CDR3 covers 11 residues. CDR3 nucleotides: TGTGCCTGGAACTCGGTCTCTGGAGCTTTCTTT. It yields the protein CAWNSVSGAFF.

This chain joins TRBV30 and TRBJ2-1; D unresolved. The CDR3 runs to 12 residues. V gave up 1 base and J gave up 4 bases, with 5 bases separating them. Looked up from germline, CDR1 is GTSNPN and CDR2 is SVGIG (reference sequence). The CDR3 reads CAWSASYNEQFF. In nucleotides, the CDR3 is TGTGCCTGGAGTGCATCGTACAATGAGCAGTTCTTC.

This clonotype was found a few times. The chain couples TRBV24-1 to TRBJ2-1; 9 bases align to TRBD1. V was pared by 9 bases and J by 8 bases, with 19 bases of the junction left unmatched. Germline V gene sequence: CDR1 KGHDR, CDR2 SFDVKD. The CDR3 spans 17 residues. The CDR3 loop is CATSPSGTGKIVDEQFF. DNA for the CDR3: TGTGCCACCTCCCCCTCCGGGACAGGGAAAATTGTCGATGAGCAGTTCTTC.

This chain links TRBV7-8 with TRBJ1-5, with 8 bases fitting TRBD1. With V trimmed by 5 bases and J by 4 bases, 10 bases remained unmatched. The germline V gene encodes CDR1 SGHVS and CDR2 FQNEAQ. The CDR3 spans 16 residues. CDR3 residues: CASSPLTGQGNQPQHF. The CDR3 nucleotides are TGTGCCAGCAGCCCCTTGACTGGACAGGGTAATCAGCCCCAGCATTTT.

The gene calls are TRBV10-3 and TRBJ2-1; TRBD2 matches 7 bases. V lost 6 bases to trimming and J lost 5 bases; unmatched junction nucleotides: 7. Germline V gene sequence: CDR1 ENHRY, CDR2 SYGVKD. The CDR3 spans 14 residues. CDR3 nucleotides: TGTGCCATCAGGATAGGGCTAGCGGACAATGAGCAGTTCTTC. Translation: CAIRIGLADNEQFF.

The chain carries TRBV6-6 and TRBJ1-2, with D unclear. The V and J ends lost 5 bases and 6 bases respectively, with 10 bases between them. This CDR3 contains 12 residues. Germline V lookup: CDR1 MNHNY, CDR2 SVGAGI (reference sequence). CDR3: CASSPRTDGYTF. CDR3 bases: TGTGCCAGCAGTCCTCGGACTGATGGCTACACCTTC.